This TCR beta chain derives from a study of CD8+ T cells in alopecia areata. This CDR3 region has 15 residues. The germline V gene has CDR1 GTSNPN and CDR2 SVGIG (reference sequence). Trimming pared 5 bases from V and 6 bases from J, leaving 19 bases between. This sample's treatment: oral pan-JAK inhibitor, 5-10 mg twice daily. Both CD4+ and CD8+ T cells were separated by sorting PBMCs. RNA was extracted and reverse transcribed into cDNA as the sequencing template. The method was immunoSEQ multiplex PCR; TCRdb's version includes in-frame clones alone and lacks a portion of them. Of approximately 170,000 clones detected, about 60% appear once; the ten largest clones hold 12% to 15%.

The chain uses TRBV30 and TRBJ2-2; unclear D gene. The sample consisted of CD4+ T cells sorted from blood, taken at week 24, from a patient treated with tofacitinib. This receptor was identified in a human donor with alopecia areata. CDR3 amino acids: CAWAPVSGSAGELFF. The CDR3 DNA reads TGTGCCTGGGCCCCGGTTTCGGGCTCAGCCGGGGAGCTGTTTTTT. Full variable domain (remainder filled in from reference TRBV30 and TRBJ2-2): SQTIHQWPATLVQPVGSPLSLECTVEGTSNPNLYWYRQAAGRGLQLLFYSVGIGQISSEVPQNLSASRPQDRQFILSSKKLLLSDSGFYLCAWAPVSGSAGELFFGEGSRLTVL.